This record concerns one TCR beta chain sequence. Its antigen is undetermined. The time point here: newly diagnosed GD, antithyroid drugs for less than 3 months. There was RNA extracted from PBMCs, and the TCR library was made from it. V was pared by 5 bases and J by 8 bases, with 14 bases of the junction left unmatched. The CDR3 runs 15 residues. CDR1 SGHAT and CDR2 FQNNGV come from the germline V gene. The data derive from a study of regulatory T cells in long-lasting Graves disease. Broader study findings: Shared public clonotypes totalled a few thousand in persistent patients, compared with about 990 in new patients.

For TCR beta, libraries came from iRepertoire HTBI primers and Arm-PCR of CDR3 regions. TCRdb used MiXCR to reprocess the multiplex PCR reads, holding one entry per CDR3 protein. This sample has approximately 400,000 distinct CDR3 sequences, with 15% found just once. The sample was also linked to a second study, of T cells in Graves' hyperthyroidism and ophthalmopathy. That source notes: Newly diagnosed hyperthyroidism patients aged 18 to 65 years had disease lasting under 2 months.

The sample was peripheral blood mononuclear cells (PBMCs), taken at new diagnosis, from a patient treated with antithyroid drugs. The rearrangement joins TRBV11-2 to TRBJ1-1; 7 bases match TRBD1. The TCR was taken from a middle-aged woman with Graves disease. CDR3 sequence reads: CASSLGQAISSEAFF. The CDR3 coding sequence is TGTGCCAGCAGCCTAGGACAGGCAATTTCATCGGAAGCTTTCTTT.